This TCR beta chain appears in the sequencing data of a study of blood T cell repertoires in COVID-19 (dated by TCRdb to about 2020). Regarding the complete study: Samples covering the acute and convalescent phases of COVID-19 were provided by collaborators in the United States, Italy and Spain. The sample metadata nearly always contained a de-identified subject ID, COVID-19 status, age in years and sex. Where available, HLA class I and class II types were taken from metadata supplied by the sample provider and were not determined by assay-based typing. The material from the prospective study consisted of cDNA or gDNA derived from T cells, B-cell-depleted T cells, or PBMCs. A freely available public database, intended as a resource for researchers studying the immune response to SARS-CoV-2, is where the repertoires were released. The dataset comprised deeply sampled blood TCRbeta repertoires from subjects exposed to, actively infected with, or recovered from COVID-19. Samples came from the ongoing ImmuneRACE study (first 160 participants) plus 1,254 subjects from 6 global collaborators.

On this clone: Its antigen specificity is not known. Qualities for individual bases were not recorded, and no much larger clone is one base off.

The paper as a whole reports these results and caveats: How much clinical and demographic metadata was included differed by source and by participant, and the metadata was provided uncurated.

TCRbeta CDR3 regions were amplified from genomic DNA using the immunoSEQ Assay, a bias-controlled multiplex PCR. The source study handled its data this way. Nucleated cell counts per sample were estimated from amplification of reference gene primers within the assay. To quantify the absolute abundance of each unique TCRbeta CDR3 rearrangement, sequence reads were collapsed and filtered. For each sample, productive Simpson clonality was calculated as the square root of Simpson's diversity index across productive rearrangements. TCRdb took over this immuneACCESS table, retaining in-frame rearrangements with V and J assigned. Such tables are incomplete; in checked studies, under half of the missing clones stem from an unresolved V gene, and the remainder is unexplained. The V and J calls and clone size were taken over from that table, and D and trimming were inferred from the DNA. This sample comprises roughly 350,000 clones, 70% to 90% of them detected only once. Clones ranked in the top ten supply about 9.4% of the sample.

One collaborating source in Seattle enrolled patients while the patients were actively infected and followed the patients over time throughout the course of disease. The collaborating institutions used their own protocols to collect whole blood in K2EDTA tubes. Collaborator samples were shipped for TCRbeta analysis as frozen whole blood, isolated PBMCs, or DNA extracted from either sample type. This receptor was taken from a woman younger than 45 with COVID-19, enrolled during active disease. Sequencing was done on a sample of peripheral blood.

In nucleotides, the sequence is TGTGCCAGCAGCTTCAGGACTAGCGGAGGGAACACCGGGGAGCTGTTTTTT. Translated, it reads CASSFRTSGGNTGELFF. The rearrangement combines TRBV7-2 with TRBJ2-2; 10 central nucleotides agree with TRBD2. Its CDR3 holds 17 amino acids, cysteine through phenylalanine. Just CDR3 DNA is preserved here, 51 bases in frame from base 1. From V the trimming removes 3 bases and from J it removes 1 base, while the gene matches leave 5 bases of the junction unaccounted for. Per the germline V gene, SGHTA is the CDR1 and FQGNSA is the CDR2.